A selection of T cell receptor beta chains follows, all from one sample in a study of early T cells in non-severe SARS-CoV-2 infection. From the 5' RACE reads, TCRdb called clonotypes with MiXCR, one entry per CDR3 protein. Altogether under 70,000 distinct CDR3 sequences are present, roughly 5.7% being singletons, with the ten largest covering around 3.5%. The sequenced sample was whole blood, obtained at baseline. These TCRs come from an adult who was a healthcare worker with PCR-confirmed SARS-CoV-2 infection or an uninfected control (not recorded which). CDR3s include the opening cysteine and the closing phenylalanine or tryptophan. The D gene is left open where the match is weak. Where a row states a size, it is once, few, many or the class of an expanded clone; other rows omit it.

v_gene,len,abundance,j_gene,d_gene,CDR3aa,CDR3nt
TRBV5-1,12,.,TRBJ2-7,.,CASSKGNYEQYF,TGCGCCAGCAGTAAGGGGAACTACGAGCAGTACTTC
TRBV18,14,few,TRBJ1-2,.,CASSPSRESYGYTF,TGTGCCAGCTCACCTAGTCGGGAGAGCTATGGCTACACCTTC
TRBV30,14,many,TRBJ1-5,TRBD1,CAWSADRGNQPQHF,TGTGCCTGGAGTGCTGACAGGGGAAATCAGCCCCAGCATTTT
TRBV5-1,14,.,TRBJ2-3,TRBD2,CASSPGGGRDTQYF,TGCGCCAGCAGCCCGGGCGGGGGAAGGGATACGCAGTATTTT
TRBV6-1,14,medium-sized,TRBJ1-2,.,CASSEAGRVYGYTF,TGTGCCAGCAGTGAAGCGGGCAGGGTTTATGGCTACACCTTC
TRBV20-1,16,few,TRBJ2-7,TRBD2,CSANSAGGPLSYEQYF,TGCAGTGCTAATTCTGCGGGAGGGCCTTTGTCCTACGAGCAGTACTTC
TRBV10-2,14,few,TRBJ2-1,TRBD1,CASSEDRVYNEQFF,TGCGCCAGCAGTGAAGACAGGGTGTACAATGAGCAGTTCTTC
TRBV6-5,14,many,TRBJ1-2,.,CASRDPGSGYGYTF,TGTGCCAGCCGGGACCCGGGGAGCGGTTATGGCTACACCTTC
TRBV10-3,15,many,TRBJ2-7,TRBD1,CAISGVVGTVYEQYF,TGTGCCATCAGTGGTGTAGTAGGGACAGTCTACGAGCAGTACTTC
TRBV25-1,15,many,TRBJ1-2,TRBD1,CASSEWGQVLYGYTF,TGTGCCAGCAGTGAATGGGGACAGGTCCTCTATGGCTACACCTTC
TRBV28,15,many,TRBJ1-5,.,CASRPTGRGNQPQHF,TGTGCCAGCAGGCCCACAGGGAGGGGCAATCAGCCCCAGCATTTT
TRBV20-1,15,few,TRBJ2-7,TRBD1,CSAVDRDSLHYEQYF,TGCAGTGCTGTAGACCGGGACAGCTTACACTACGAGCAGTACTTC
TRBV7-9,14,.,TRBJ1-4,TRBD1,CASSSTGGNEKLFF,TGTGCCAGCAGCTCTACAGGGGGAAATGAAAAACTGTTTTTT
TRBV7-9,14,.,TRBJ1-1,.,CASSLGPRGTEAFF,TGTGCCAGCAGCTTAGGACCCCGTGGGACTGAAGCTTTCTTT
TRBV19,15,.,TRBJ2-6,.,CASSIGASGANVLTF,TGTGCCAGTAGTATTGGGGCTTCTGGGGCCAACGTCCTGACTTTC
TRBV6-5,13,.,TRBJ1-5,TRBD1,CASSRTGQQPQHF,TGTGCCAGCAGCCGAACGGGACAGCAGCCCCAGCATTTT
TRBV29-1,10,many,TRBJ1-1,.,CSVGETEAFF,TGCAGCGTTGGCGAGACTGAAGCTTTCTTT
TRBV2,10,.,TRBJ2-7,.,CASSEPAQYF,TGTGCCAGCAGTGAACCCGCGCAGTACTTC
TRBV6-6,17,many,TRBJ1-4,.,CASSHPSSGRESEKLFF,TGTGCCAGCAGTCATCCTAGTTCAGGGAGGGAGAGTGAAAAACTGTTTTTT
TRBV12-3/TRBV12-4,12,many,TRBJ1-1,.,CASSFVSAEAFF,TGTGCCAGCAGTTTTGTGTCAGCTGAAGCTTTCTTT
TRBV29-1,15,.,TRBJ2-3,.,CSAKQQEVDTDTQYF,TGCAGCGCTAAACAACAGGAGGTTGACACAGATACGCAGTATTTT
TRBV6-1,14,many,TRBJ1-5,.,CASSAETSNQPQHF,TGTGCCAGCAGTGCGGAGACAAGCAATCAGCCCCAGCATTTT
TRBV27,16,many,TRBJ2-3,TRBD2,CASSSRGLAGTDTQYF,TGTGCCAGCAGTAGCCGGGGACTAGCGGGGACAGATACGCAGTATTTT
TRBV28,11,many,TRBJ2-1,.,CASSKGRVQFF,TGTGCCAGCAGCAAAGGGCGGGTGCAGTTCTTC
TRBV4-2,12,many,TRBJ1-2,TRBD1,CASRKDRDGYTF,TGTGCCAGCCGAAAGGACAGGGATGGCTACACCTTC